The 4 T cell receptor beta chains below were found in one sample sequenced in a study of CD8 T cells in Susac syndrome. Random-hexamer reverse transcription was applied to about 0.45 to 1 ug RNA. Each CDR3 protein gets one entry after TCRdb re-called the immunoSEQ multiplex PCR reads with MiXCR. The table lists around 280,000 distinct CDR3 sequences, 92% of them singletons, with 0.06% to 0.075% in the top ten. The source material was CD4+ T cells from PBMCs. The source is a human donor with multiple sclerosis.

This clonotype has a single count. The rearrangement links TRBV3-1 to TRBJ2-1; D tentatively fits TRBD1 or TRBD2 (6 bases each). CDR3 length: 17 amino acids. CDR1 and CDR2 from the germline V gene are LGHDT and YNNKEL (reference sequence). V dropped 1 base and J dropped 0 bases, with 13 bases sitting between them. The CDR3 sequence is CASSQGSGGNSYNEQFF. Written as DNA, the CDR3 is TGTGCCAGCAGCCAAGGCTCCGGGGGCAACTCCTACAATGAGCAGTTCTTC.

The gene calls are TRBV19 and TRBJ1-1, with 10 nucleotides matching TRBD1. CDR1 and CDR2 (germline): LNHDA, SQIVND (reference sequence). CDR3 length equals 16 residues. V trimming: 4 bases; J trimming: 0 bases; junction bases outside the gene matches: 5. CDR3 DNA: TGTGCCAGTAGTACGAAGACAGGGGGCCTGAACACTGAAGCTTTCTTT. Translation: CASSTKTGGLNTEAFF.

V is TRBV29-1 and J is TRBJ1-1, with D possibly being TRBD1 (6 bases). Germline-derived CDR1 and CDR2 are SQVTM and ANQGSEA. The V end lost 6 bases, the J end lost 3 bases, and 14 bases lay between the germline ends. The CDR3 sequence is 13 residues long. The CDR3 region is CSVSDSSDTEAFF. In DNA form, the CDR3 reads TGCAGCGTCTCGGACAGCTCTGACACTGAAGCTTTCTTT.

The chain carries TRBV20-1 and TRBJ2-5; a possible D gene is TRBD2 (6 bases). CDR1 DFQATT and CDR2 SNEGSKA come from the germline V gene (reference sequence). The V gene lost 3 bases and the J gene lost 5 bases, with 13 bases spanning the gap. The CDR3 covers 13 residues. The CDR3 sequence is CSASQLARETQYF. CDR3 coding DNA: TGCAGTGCTAGTCAACTAGCAAGGGAGACCCAGTACTTC.